The clone carrying this T cell receptor beta chain has a single count. The antigen remains unidentified. Every patient relapsed after autologous stem cell transplantation, and brentuximab vedotin exposure varied. This record belongs to a study of PD-1 blockade in classical Hodgkin lymphoma. Points from the study as a whole: Complete responders showed a baseline diversity that resembled the diversity of newly diagnosed patients. According to reports, newly diagnosed patients had lower baseline TCR diversity than healthy donors, and relapsed/refractory patients had lower baseline TCR diversity still.

The repertoire was sequenced with immunoSEQ multiplex PCR; TCRdb's copy has only in-frame clones and lacks some. The table records about 40,000 clones, just under 80% of them present only once. This receptor was taken from a human donor with classical Hodgkin lymphoma. The sample here was peripheral blood mononuclear cells (PBMCs), taken at baseline.

The CDR3 here is CASRVDRDGNTEAFF. DNA of the CDR3: TGTGCCAGCAGGGTGGACAGGGACGGGAACACTGAAGCTTTCTTT. The rearrangement joins TRBV5-6 to TRBJ1-1, with 8 bases aligning to TRBD1. Germline-derived CDR1 and CDR2 are SGHDT and YYEEEE. The CDR3 consists of 15 residues. V dropped 5 bases and J dropped 1; count of bases not matched to a gene: 7.